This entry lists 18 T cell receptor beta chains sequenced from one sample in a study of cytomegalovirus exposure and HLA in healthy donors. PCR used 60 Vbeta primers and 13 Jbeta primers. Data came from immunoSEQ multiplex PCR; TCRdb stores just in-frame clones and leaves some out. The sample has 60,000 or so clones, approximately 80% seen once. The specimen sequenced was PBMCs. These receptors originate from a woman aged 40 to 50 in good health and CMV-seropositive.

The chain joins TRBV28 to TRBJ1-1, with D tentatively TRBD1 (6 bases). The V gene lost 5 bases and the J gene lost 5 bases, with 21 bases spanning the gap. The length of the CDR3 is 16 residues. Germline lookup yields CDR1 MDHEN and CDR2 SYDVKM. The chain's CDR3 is CASSPHTGSRFTEAFF. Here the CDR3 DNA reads TGTGCCAGCAGTCCCCATACAGGGTCAAGGTTTACTGAAGCTTTCTTT.

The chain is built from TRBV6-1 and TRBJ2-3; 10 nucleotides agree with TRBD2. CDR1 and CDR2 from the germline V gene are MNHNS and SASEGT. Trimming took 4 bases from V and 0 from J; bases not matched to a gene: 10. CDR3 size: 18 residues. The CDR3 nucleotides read TGTGCCAGCAGTGCTAGTAGCGGGGGGCTCCATAGCACAGATACGCAGTATTTT. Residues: CASSASSGGLHSTDTQYF.

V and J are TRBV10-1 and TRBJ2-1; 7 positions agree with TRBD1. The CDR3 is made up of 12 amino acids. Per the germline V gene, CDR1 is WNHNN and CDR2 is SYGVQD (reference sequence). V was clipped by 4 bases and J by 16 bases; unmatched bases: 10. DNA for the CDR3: TGCGCCAGCAGTGCAGGGACAGCGGTCCCCTTCTTC. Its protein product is CASSAGTAVPFF.

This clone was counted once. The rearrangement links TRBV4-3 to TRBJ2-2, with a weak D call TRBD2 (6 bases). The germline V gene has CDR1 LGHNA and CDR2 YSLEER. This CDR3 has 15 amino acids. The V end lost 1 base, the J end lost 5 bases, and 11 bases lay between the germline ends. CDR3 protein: CASSQGLGSTGELFF. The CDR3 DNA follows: TGCGCCAGCAGCCAAGGACTAGGTTCTACCGGGGAGCTGTTTTTT.

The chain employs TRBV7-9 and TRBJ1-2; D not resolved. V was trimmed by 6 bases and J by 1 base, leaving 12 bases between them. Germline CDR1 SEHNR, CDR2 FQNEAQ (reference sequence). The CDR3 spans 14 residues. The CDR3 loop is CASSPGALNYGYTF. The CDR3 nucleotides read TGTGCCAGCAGTCCGGGAGCCCTTAACTATGGCTACACCTTC.

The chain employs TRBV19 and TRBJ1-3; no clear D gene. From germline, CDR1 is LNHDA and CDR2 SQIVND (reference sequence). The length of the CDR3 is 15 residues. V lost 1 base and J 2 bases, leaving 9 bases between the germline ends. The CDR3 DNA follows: TGTGCCAGTAGTATAGTGGCCGTGCCTGGAAACACCATATATTTT. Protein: CASSIVAVPGNTIYF. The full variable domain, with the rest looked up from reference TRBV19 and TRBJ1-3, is DGGITQSPKYLFRKEGQNVTLSCEQNLNHDAMYWYRQDPGQGLRLIYYSQIVNDFQKGDIAEGYSVSREKKESFPLTVTSAQKNPTAFYLCASSIVAVPGNTIYFGEGSWLTVV.

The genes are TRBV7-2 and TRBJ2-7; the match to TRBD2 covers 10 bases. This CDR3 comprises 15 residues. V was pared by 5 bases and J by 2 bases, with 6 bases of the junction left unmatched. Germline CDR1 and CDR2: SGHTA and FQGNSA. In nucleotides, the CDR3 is TGTGCCAGCAGCCCGAGGACTAGCGGACCCTACGAGCAGTACTTC. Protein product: CASSPRTSGPYEQYF.

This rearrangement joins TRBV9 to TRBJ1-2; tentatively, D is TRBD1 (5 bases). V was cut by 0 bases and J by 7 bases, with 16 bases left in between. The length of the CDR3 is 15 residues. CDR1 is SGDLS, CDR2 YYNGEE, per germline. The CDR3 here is CASSVVGELKSGYTF. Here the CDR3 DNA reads TGTGCCAGCAGCGTAGTAGGGGAATTGAAATCTGGCTACACCTTC.

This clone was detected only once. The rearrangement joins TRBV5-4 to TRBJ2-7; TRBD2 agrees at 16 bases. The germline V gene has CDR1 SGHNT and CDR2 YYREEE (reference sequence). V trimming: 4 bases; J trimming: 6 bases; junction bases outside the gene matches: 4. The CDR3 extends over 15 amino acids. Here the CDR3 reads CASSGGLAGGGEQYF. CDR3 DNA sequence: TGTGCCAGCAGCGGGGGACTAGCGGGGGGGGGCGAGCAGTACTTC.

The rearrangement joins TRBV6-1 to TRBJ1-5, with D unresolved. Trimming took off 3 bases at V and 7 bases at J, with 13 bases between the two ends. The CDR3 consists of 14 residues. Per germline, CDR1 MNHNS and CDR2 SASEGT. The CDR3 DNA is TGTGCCAGCAGTGACGGCAGGAATTCCCAGCCCCAGCATTTT. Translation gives CASSDGRNSQPQHF.

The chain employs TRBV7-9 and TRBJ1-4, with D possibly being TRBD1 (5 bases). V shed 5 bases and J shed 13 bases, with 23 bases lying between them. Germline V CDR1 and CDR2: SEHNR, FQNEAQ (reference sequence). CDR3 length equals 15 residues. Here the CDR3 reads CASSPYLDSLGSLFF. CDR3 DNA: TGTGCCAGCAGCCCATATCTCGACAGTCTCGGATCACTGTTTTTT.

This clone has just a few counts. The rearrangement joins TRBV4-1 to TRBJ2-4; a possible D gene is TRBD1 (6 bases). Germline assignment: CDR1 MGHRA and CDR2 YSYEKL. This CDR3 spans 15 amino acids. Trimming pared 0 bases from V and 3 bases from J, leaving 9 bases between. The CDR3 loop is CASSQDRDNKNIQYF. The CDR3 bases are TGCGCCAGCAGCCAAGACCGGGACAACAAAAACATTCAGTACTTC.

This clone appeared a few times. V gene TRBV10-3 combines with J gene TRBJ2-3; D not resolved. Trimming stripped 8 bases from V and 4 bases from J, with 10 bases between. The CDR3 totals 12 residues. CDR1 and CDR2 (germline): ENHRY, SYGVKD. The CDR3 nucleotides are TGTGCCATCGGTGTTAGTGCAGATACGCAGTATTTT. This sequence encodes CAIGVSADTQYF.

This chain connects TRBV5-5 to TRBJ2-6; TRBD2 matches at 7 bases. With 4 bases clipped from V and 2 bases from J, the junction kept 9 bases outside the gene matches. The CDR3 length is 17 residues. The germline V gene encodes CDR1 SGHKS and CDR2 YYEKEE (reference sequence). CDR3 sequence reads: CASSLGGFGPGANVLTF. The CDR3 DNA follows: TGTGCCAGCAGCCTCGGGGGGTTTGGGCCTGGGGCCAACGTCCTGACTTTC.

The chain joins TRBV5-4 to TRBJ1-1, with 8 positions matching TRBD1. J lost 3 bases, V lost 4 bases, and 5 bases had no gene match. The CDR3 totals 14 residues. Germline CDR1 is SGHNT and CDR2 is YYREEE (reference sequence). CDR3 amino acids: CASSAGQGYTEAFF. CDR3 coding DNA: TGTGCCAGCAGCGCAGGACAGGGCTACACTGAAGCTTTCTTT.

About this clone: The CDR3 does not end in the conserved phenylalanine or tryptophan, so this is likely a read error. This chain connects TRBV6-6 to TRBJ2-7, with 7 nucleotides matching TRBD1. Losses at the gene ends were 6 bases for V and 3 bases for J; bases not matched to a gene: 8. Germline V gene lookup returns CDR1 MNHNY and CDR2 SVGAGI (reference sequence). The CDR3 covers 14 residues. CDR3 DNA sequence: TGTGCCAGCAGCCAGACAGGGATCCTCTACGAGCAGTACCTC. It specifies CASSQTGILYEQYL.

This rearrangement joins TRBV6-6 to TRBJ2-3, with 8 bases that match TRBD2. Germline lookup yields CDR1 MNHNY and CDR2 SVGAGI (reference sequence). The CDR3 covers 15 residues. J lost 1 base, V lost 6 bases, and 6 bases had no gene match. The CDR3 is CASSSLRGGTDTQYF. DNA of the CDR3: TGTGCCAGCAGCTCTTTGCGGGGGGGCACAGATACGCAGTATTTT.

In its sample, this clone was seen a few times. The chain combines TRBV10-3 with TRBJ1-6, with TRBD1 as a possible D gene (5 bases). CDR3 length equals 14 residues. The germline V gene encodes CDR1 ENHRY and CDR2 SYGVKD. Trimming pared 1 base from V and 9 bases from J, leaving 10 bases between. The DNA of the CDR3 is TGTGCCATCAGTGAGTGGGGCAGGGTTTCACCCCTCCACTTT. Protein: CAISEWGRVSPLHF.